The source of this T cell receptor (beta chain) is a study of response to subunit inactivated influenza vaccine. TCRdb reanalysed the RT-PCR reads using MiXCR and keeps one entry per CDR3 protein. There are fewer than 650,000 distinct CDR3 sequences in the sample; roughly 13% occur only once, and about an eighth lies in the top ten. Study observations and caveats: After each seasonal influenza vaccination, few new T cells are recruited, the authors suggested.

This clonotype was seen a handful of times. Its antigen is undetermined. Per the germline V gene, CDR1 is DFQATT and CDR2 is SNEGSKA (reference sequence). There are 15 residues in the CDR3. V was trimmed by 2 bases and J by 12 bases, leaving 23 bases between them. This chain connects TRBV20-1 to TRBJ2-1, with D tentatively TRBD1 or TRBD2 (5 bases each). This sequence originates from a man aged 50 or older who received an inactivated influenza vaccine. This sample comprised PBMCs from blood, obtained 45 days after vaccination. Here the CDR3 DNA reads TGCAGTGCTAGACGCCGCCGGGACCCTCTCCCGGTGCAGTTCTTC. Translation gives CSARRRRDPLPVQFF.